These 24 T cell receptor beta chains originate from one sample sequenced in a study of blood T cell repertoires in COVID-19. This table comes from immunoSEQ multiplex PCR, and its TCRdb copy is limited to in-frame clones, with some not included. Counted here are 75,000 to 90,000 clones, 85% occurring once; the ten biggest clones make up 15% to 20%. The sequenced sample consisted of peripheral blood. These receptor sequences come from an elderly man with active or convalescent COVID-19.

The rearrangement uses TRBV30 and TRBJ1-1, with TRBD1 matching over 8 bases. In germline, CDR1 is GTSNPN, CDR2 SVGIG (reference sequence). Trimming removed 2 bases from V and 0 bases from J; junction bases left unmatched: 5. This CDR3 spans 15 amino acids. The CDR3 here is CAWSLQGAMNTEAFF. The DNA of the CDR3 is TGTGCCTGGAGTCTCCAGGGGGCTATGAACACTGAAGCTTTCTTT.

As for this clone: At one end, the junction sequence differs from germline, possibly due to a read error. The chain recombines TRBV2 with TRBJ2-3, with TRBD1 matching over 7 bases. Germline V gives CDR1 SNHLY, CDR2 FYNNEI. CDR3 length: 13 residues. In nucleotides, the CDR3 is TGTGCCAGCAGTGAATTGAGGACAGGTACGCAGTATTTT. It yields the protein CASSELRTGTQYF.

This chain joins TRBV3-1 (or the pseudogene TRBV3-2) and TRBJ2-1; the match to TRBD2 covers 7 bases. The CDR3 has 16 amino acids. CDR1 LGHDT and CDR2 YNNKEL come from the germline V gene (reference sequence). With 2 bases clipped from V and 7 bases from J, the junction kept 11 bases outside the gene matches. In nucleotides, the CDR3 is TGTGCCAGCAGCCAAAGGGGCGGGAGATGGTTTAATGAGCAGTTCTTC. It yields the protein CASSQRGGRWFNEQFF.

The chain links TRBV27 to TRBJ1-3, with 9 bases identical to TRBD1. The J segment lost 3 bases and the V segment lost 6 bases, leaving 6 bases of the junction unmatched. The CDR3 is made up of 15 amino acids. Germline CDR1 and CDR2: MNHEY and SMNVEV (reference sequence). CDR3 protein: CASSQGQGLGNTIYF. CDR3 sequence (DNA): TGTGCCAGCAGCCAAGGACAGGGGCTTGGAAACACCATATATTTT.

The chain employs TRBV19 and TRBJ1-2; D perhaps matches TRBD1 (6 bases). V lost 7 bases and J 2 bases, leaving 17 bases between the germline ends. The CDR3 sequence is 15 residues long. Germline loops: CDR1 LNHDA, CDR2 SQIVND (reference sequence). CDR3 DNA: TGTGCCAGTACCCCAATGTTGGGGGCCAACTATGGCTACACCTTC. Encoded protein: CASTPMLGANYGYTF.

The V and J genes are TRBV7-9 and TRBJ2-1, with TRBD1 matching 7 bases. CDR3 size: 14 residues. Germline CDR1 and CDR2: SEHNR and FQNEAQ (reference sequence). With 3 bases clipped from V and 7 bases from J, the junction kept 6 bases outside the gene matches. The CDR3 is CASSLRGRRNEQFF. DNA of the CDR3: TGTGCCAGCAGCTTGAGGGGGCGCAGAAATGAGCAGTTCTTC.

This sequence joins TRBV7-9 and TRBJ2-3; D is possibly TRBD2 (7 bases). Germline lookup yields CDR1 SEHNR and CDR2 FQNEAQ (reference sequence). The CDR3 is 15 amino acids. Trimming shortened V by 5 bases and J by 0 bases, and 12 bases separated the two germline ends. CDR3 in amino acids: CASSPGGLSTDTQYF. DNA for the CDR3: TGTGCCAGCAGCCCCGGGGGGCTAAGCACAGATACGCAGTATTTT.

V gene TRBV5-1 combines with J gene TRBJ2-1; 8 bases are a match to TRBD2. After removal of 0 bases from V and 3 bases from J, the junction contained 5 bases not matched to a gene. This CDR3 has 16 residues. Germline CDR1 is SGHRS and CDR2 is YFSETQ. The CDR3 coding sequence is TGCGCCAGCAGCTTGGTGTCGGGGGGGCTCTACAATGAGCAGTTCTTC. Encoded protein: CASSLVSGGLYNEQFF.

The chain uses TRBV4-2 and TRBJ2-7; tentatively, D is TRBD1 (6 bases). V lost 4 bases, J lost 6 bases, and 19 bases lay in between. The CDR3 runs 15 residues. The germline V gene has CDR1 LGHNA and CDR2 YNFKEQ. CDR3 in amino acids: CASSRRLGDTVEQYV. For the CDR3, the DNA is TGTGCCAGCAGCCGAAGATTGGGGGACACGGTCGAGCAGTACGTC.

This rearrangement joins TRBV25-1 to TRBJ1-5; 7 positions agree with TRBD1. The CDR3 is 14 amino acids. V was pared by 6 bases and J by 3 bases, with 5 bases of the junction left unmatched. Germline V gene sequence: CDR1 MGHDK, CDR2 SYGVNS. The CDR3 region has the DNA TGTGCCAGCAGCCCTACAGGGGTCAATCAGCCCCAGCATTTT. Residues: CASSPTGVNQPQHF. Full variable domain (remainder filled in from reference TRBV25-1 and TRBJ1-5): EADIYQTPRYLVIGTGKKITLECSQTMGHDKMYWYQQDPGMELHLIHYSYGVNSTEKGDLSSESTVSRIRTEHFPLTLESARPSHTSQYLCASSPTGVNQPQHFGDGTRLSIL.

This chain joins TRBV5-6 and TRBJ1-6; the D gene is possibly TRBD1 (5 bases). Per germline, CDR1 SGHDT and CDR2 YYEEEE. The CDR3 contains 18 residues. V was clipped by 1 base and J by 0 bases, with 14 bases between them. CDR3 protein: CASSLRRDSYSYNSPLHF. CDR3 nucleotides: TGTGCCAGCAGCTTGCGCCGGGACTCCTACTCCTATAATTCACCCCTCCACTTT.

This chain links TRBV19 with TRBJ1-2; 7 nucleotides line up with TRBD1. Germline lookup yields CDR1 LNHDA and CDR2 SQIVND (reference sequence). With V trimmed by 7 bases and J by 0 bases, 8 bases remained unmatched. The CDR3 loop spans 15 amino acids. The CDR3 nucleotides are TGTGCCAGTAAAACGGGACAGCAACCTAACTATGGCTACACCTTC. It specifies CASKTGQQPNYGYTF.

This chain links TRBV5-1 with TRBJ2-7; D might be TRBD2 (5 bases). CDR3 length: 14 residues. Germline assignment: CDR1 SGHRS and CDR2 YFSETQ. V dropped 1 base and J dropped 6 bases, with 14 bases sitting between them. The CDR3 loop reads CASSLFSALSEQYV. The CDR3 region has the DNA TGCGCCAGCAGCTTGTTTAGCGCCCTAAGCGAGCAGTACGTC.

This chain joins TRBV12-3 or TRBV12-4 and TRBJ1-2, with D possibly TRBD1 on 5 matching bases. V was clipped by 3 bases and J by 8 bases, with 13 bases between them. The CDR3 has 13 residues. CDR3 bases: TGTGCCAGCAGTTTCGCAGGGCTGGGAGGCTACACCTTC. Amino acids: CASSFAGLGGYTF.

This chain links TRBV5-4 with TRBJ1-1; the match to TRBD1 covers 8 bases. With V trimmed by 0 bases and J by 6 bases, 4 bases remained unmatched. The CDR3 runs 14 residues. CDR1 and CDR2 (germline): SGHNT, YYREEE (reference sequence). The CDR3 region is CASSLGQGIAEAFF. CDR3 bases: TGTGCCAGCAGCTTGGGACAGGGGATAGCTGAAGCTTTCTTT. Full variable domain (rest looked up from reference TRBV5-4 and TRBJ1-1): ETGVTQSPTHLIKTRGQQVTLRCSSQSGHNTVSWYQQALGQGPQFIFQYYREEENGRGNFPPRFSGLQFPNYSSELNVNALELDDSALYLCASSLGQGIAEAFFGQGTRLTVV.

This chain links TRBV5-1 with TRBJ2-1; 8 bases align to TRBD1. The germline V gene encodes CDR1 SGHRS and CDR2 YFSETQ. V gave up 0 bases and J gave up 6 bases; unmatched junction bases: 5. The CDR3 is made up of 15 amino acids. In DNA form, the CDR3 reads TGCGCCAGCAGCTTGGCCGACAGGGGTGGCAATGAGCAGTTCTTC. It specifies CASSLADRGGNEQFF.

The chain has TRBV15 and TRBJ2-1, with D possibly matching TRBD1 (5 bases). This CDR3 has 12 amino acids. The germline CDR1 and CDR2 sequences are LNHNV and YYDKDF (reference sequence). The germline V and J ends were trimmed by 4 bases and 8 bases, with 9 bases remaining between them. CDR3 nucleotides: TGTGCCACCAGCATGCAGGGCCATGAGCAGTTCTTC. Translation gives CATSMQGHEQFF.

In regard to this clone: One junction end does not reproduce the germline sequence, and a read error may be involved. For the CDR3, the DNA is TGTGCTAGCAGTTCCCAGGGGGCCGGAGTGGGGTCCCAGTACTTC. Translation: CASSSQGAGVGSQYF. The V and J genes are TRBV7-7 and TRBJ2-5; TRBD1 aligns across 8 bases. The CDR3 covers 15 residues. In germline, CDR1 is SSHAT, CDR2 FNYEAQ (reference sequence). Supplemented by reference TRBV7-7 and TRBJ2-5, the full variable domain reads GAGVSQSPRYKVTKRGQDVTLRCDPISSHATLYWYQQALGQGPEFLTYFNYEAQPDKSGLPSDRFSAERPEGSISTLTIQRTEQRDSAMYRCASSSQGAGVGSQYFGPGTRLLVL.

The DNA for the CDR3 is TGTGCCAGCAGCTCTAGACTAGCGGGAGTTGGAGGGGAGCTGTTTTTT. Its translation: CASSSRLAGVGGELFF. The chain has TRBV7-6 and TRBJ2-2, with 12 bases fitting TRBD2. Germline V gene data show CDR1 as SGHVS and CDR2 as FNYEAQ. The V and J ends lost 4 bases and 8 bases, in that order; junction bases with no gene match: 8. CDR3 length: 16 residues.

The rearrangement joins TRBV28 to TRBJ1-2, with TRBD1 identical over 8 bases. V trimming: 8 bases; J trimming: 3 bases; junction bases outside the gene matches: 17. The CDR3 is 17 residues long. Germline V gives CDR1 MDHEN, CDR2 SYDVKM. CDR3 coding DNA: TGTGCCAGCCGGACCCCCCAGGGGGCCTTATGGGACTATGGCTACACCTTC. Protein: CASRTPQGALWDYGYTF.

This clone was found once. The chain couples TRBV6-2 or TRBV6-3 to TRBJ2-1; weak D call: TRBD2 (6 bases). Deletions cut 4 bases from V and 3 bases from J, with 10 bases between. In germline, CDR1 is MNHEY, CDR2 SVGEGT. This CDR3 is 14 amino acids long. The CDR3 DNA is TGTGCCAGCAGTTTTGGGGGGTTCTACAATGAGCAGTTCTTC. Translated: CASSFGGFYNEQFF.

This chain connects TRBV3-1 (or the pseudogene TRBV3-2) to TRBJ2-1; 10 nucleotides align to TRBD2. The length of the CDR3 is 15 residues. Germline CDR1 is LGHDT and CDR2 is YNNKEL (reference sequence). J lost 3 bases, V lost 1 base, and 0 bases had no gene match. The DNA of the CDR3 is TGTGCCAGCAGCCAAGCTAGCGGGGGCTACAATGAGCAGTTCTTC. It specifies CASSQASGGYNEQFF.

V and J are TRBV3-1 (or the pseudogene TRBV3-2) and TRBJ1-1, with D uncertain. Germline CDR1 and CDR2: LGHDT and YNNKEL (reference sequence). The V gene lost 0 bases and the J gene lost 3 bases, with 8 bases spanning the gap. CDR3 length: 14 amino acids. This chain's CDR3 is CASSQDTTYTEAFF. The DNA of the CDR3 is TGTGCCAGCAGCCAAGATACCACTTACACTGAAGCTTTCTTT.

This clone has just one count. The chain joins TRBV18 to TRBJ1-5; D gene ambiguous. From germline, CDR1 is KGHSH and CDR2 LQKENI. CDR3 length: 15 residues. The V end lost 1 base, the J end lost 0 bases, and 7 bases lay between the germline ends. The CDR3 loop reads CASSPRVISNQPQHF. CDR3 coding DNA: TGTGCCAGCTCACCACGCGTAATTAGCAATCAGCCCCAGCATTTT.